Below, one T cell receptor (beta chain) is given with its context. Using immunoSEQ multiplex PCR, the repertoire was profiled, and TCRdb retains in-frame clones only, with some absent. This table holds approximately 46,000 clones, more than 85% found once. The germline CDR1 and CDR2 sequences are GTSNPN and SVGIG (reference sequence). This CDR3 region has 15 residues. V was clipped by 2 bases and J by 4 bases; unmatched bases: 6. The data originate from a study of T cell changes during pregnancy in multiple sclerosis. The sequence was obtained from a female donor with multiple sclerosis, enrolled in a pregnancy study. The chain is built from TRBV30 and TRBJ1-5; 9 bases are shared with TRBD1. Here the sequenced sample was CD8+ T cells from peripheral blood mononuclear cells, taken after pregnancy. CDR3 coding DNA: TGTGCCTGGAGTCTAGGGGACAGGGCTAATCAGCCCCAGCATTTT. Protein product: CAWSLGDRANQPQHF.